Below are 18 T cell receptor beta chains sequenced from a single sample in a study of identical twins. TCRdb re-called the 5' RACE reads through MiXCR, storing one row per CDR3 protein. Of over 550,000 distinct CDR3 sequences in the sample, 7% to 7.5% were seen once. The same data also contributed to another study, on yellow fever vaccine responses in identical twins.

The specimen was PBMCs. The receptors derive from a woman aged 18-29 years in good health.

This clonotype has ten or more counts. CDR3 amino acids: CASSLQAVGEAFF. The CDR3 DNA reads TGTGCCAGCAGTTTACAGGCGGTCGGTGAAGCTTTCTTT. The chain employs TRBV12-3 or TRBV12-4 and TRBJ1-1; D is unresolved. The CDR3 loop spans 13 amino acids. The ends were cut back, 2 bases at V and 7 bases at J, with 11 bases in the middle.

The sample holds a few counts of this clonotype. This chain connects TRBV6-1 to TRBJ2-1; D may correspond to TRBD1 or TRBD2 (5 bases each). Trimming cost V 6 bases and J 4 bases, with 16 bases left between them. The CDR3 sequence is 15 residues long. Germline loops: CDR1 MNHNS, CDR2 SASEGT. The CDR3 nucleotides read TGTGCCAGCAGCCGAGAGGGGACCGTTTACAATGAGCAGTTCTTC. Translating gives CASSREGTVYNEQFF.

V usage is TRBV7-3 and J usage is TRBJ2-5, with 13 positions matching TRBD2. Germline CDR1 SGHTA, CDR2 FQGTGA. CDR3 length: 16 amino acids. V lost 5 bases to trimming and J lost 4 bases; unmatched junction nucleotides: 7. The CDR3 nucleotides are TGTGCCAGCAGCCAGGGACTAGCGGGAAAAGGAGAGACCCAGTACTTC. The encoded protein is CASSQGLAGKGETQYF.

This clonotype was observed a handful of times. The rearrangement uses TRBV6-1 and TRBJ1-1; 10 bases line up with TRBD1. CDR1 and CDR2 from the germline V gene are MNHNS and SASEGT. This CDR3 is built from 15 residues. The junction had 7 bases not matched to a gene; V was cut back by 4 bases and J by 5 bases. CDR3: CASSVSGTGATEAFF. The DNA for the CDR3 is TGTGCCAGCAGTGTGTCCGGGACAGGGGCTACTGAAGCTTTCTTT.

V gene TRBV7-2 combines with J gene TRBJ2-1; D is perhaps TRBD2 (6 bases). The V and J ends lost 5 bases and 14 bases respectively, with 19 bases between them. This CDR3 region has 13 residues. Germline V gives CDR1 SGHTA, CDR2 FQGNSA. The CDR3 DNA sequence: TGTGCCAGCAGCGAGCCGAACAGCGGGTGGGAGTTCTTC. Translated: CASSEPNSGWEFF.

This chain uses TRBV6-2 or TRBV6-3 with TRBJ2-1; D is tentatively TRBD1 or TRBD2 (5 bases each). V lost 2 bases to trimming and J lost 4 bases, with 21 bases between them. CDR3 size: 18 residues. Germline CDR1 MNHEY, CDR2 SVGEGT. The CDR3 is CASSYLTRGPFDYNEQFF. In DNA form, the CDR3 reads TGTGCCAGCAGTTACCTCACAAGGGGACCTTTTGATTACAATGAGCAGTTCTTC.

This clonotype was detected ten times or more. The chain joins TRBV29-1 to TRBJ2-2, with D perhaps matching TRBD1 (6 bases). The V end lost 6 bases, the J end lost 4 bases, and 15 bases lay between the germline ends. Germline CDR1 and CDR2: SQVTM and ANQGSEA. The length of the CDR3 is 14 residues. CDR3 in DNA: TGCAGCGTCCAAGGGGGAGTCTCCACCGGGGAGCTGTTTTTT. Translating gives CSVQGGVSTGELFF.

This clonotype was counted between two and nine times. This chain connects TRBV24-1 to TRBJ2-1; TRBD2 agrees at 16 bases. The CDR3 length is 19 residues. Germline CDR1 KGHDR, CDR2 SFDVKD. V was clipped by 4 bases and J by 7 bases; unmatched bases: 12. As DNA, the CDR3 is TGTGCCACCAGTGAGGTCAACCCCGGGACTAGCGGGAGGGCAAATGAGCAGTTCTTC. It encodes CATSEVNPGTSGRANEQFF.

This clonotype has just a few counts. The chain employs TRBV7-9 and TRBJ2-1, with TRBD2 matching over 8 bases. The junction had 2 bases not matched to a gene; V was cut back by 5 bases and J by 5 bases. The CDR3 extends over 13 amino acids. CDR1 is SEHNR and CDR2 is FQNEAQ in the germline V gene (reference sequence). The CDR3 DNA follows: TGTGCCAGCAGCATACTAGCGGACAATGAGCAGTTCTTC. Translation gives CASSILADNEQFF.

The rearrangement links TRBV12-3 or TRBV12-4 to TRBJ2-1; D may match TRBD1 or TRBD2 (6 bases each). The CDR3 is 16 amino acids. V gave up 3 bases and J gave up 5 bases, with 17 bases separating them. CDR3: CASSFGGAVHHNEQFF. The CDR3 DNA is TGTGCCAGCAGTTTCGGGGGCGCCGTCCACCACAATGAGCAGTTCTTC.

This clonotype has a count of ten or more. Mismatch with germline at one junction end may stem from a read error. This sequence joins TRBV5-1 and TRBJ2-1, with TRBD2 matching 12 bases. The CDR3 is 15 amino acids. In germline, CDR1 is SGHRS, CDR2 YFSETQ. CDR3 nucleotides: TGTGCCAGCAGCCCCCGACTAGCGGGAGTGAATGAGCAGTTCTTC. It specifies CASSPRLAGVNEQFF. The full variable domain, completed using reference TRBV5-1 and TRBJ2-1, is KAGVTQTPRYLIKTRGQQVTLSCSPISGHRSVSWYQQTPGQGLQFLFEYFSETQRNKGNFPGRFSGRQFSNSRSEMNVSTLELGDSALYLCASSPRLAGVNEQFFGPGTRLTVL.

There are many counts of this clonotype. The V gene is TRBV12-3 or TRBV12-4, the J gene TRBJ2-3; 7 bases match TRBD1. The CDR3 has 16 residues. The V segment lost 5 bases and the J segment 0 bases; nucleotides outside the gene matches: 8. This chain's CDR3 is CASSPRTGFSTDTQYF. As DNA, the CDR3 is TGTGCCAGCAGTCCGAGGACAGGTTTTAGCACAGATACGCAGTATTTT.

This clonotype occurred many times. This chain connects TRBV5-1 to TRBJ1-1; 7 bases agree with TRBD1. From germline, CDR1 is SGHRS and CDR2 YFSETQ. Germline trimming cut 6 bases from V and 1 base from J; bases unmatched to any gene: 6. The CDR3 runs 14 residues. DNA of the CDR3: TGCGCCAGCACCCAGGGGGACAAGAACACTGAAGCTTTCTTT. Translated: CASTQGDKNTEAFF.

The chain carries TRBV19 and TRBJ1-6; D gene unclear. The germline V and J ends were trimmed by 3 bases and 10 bases, with 10 bases remaining between them. In germline, CDR1 is LNHDA, CDR2 SQIVND (reference sequence). There are 13 residues in the CDR3. The CDR3, as DNA: TGTGCCAGTAGTATCACTGTAGTCTCACCCCTCCACTTT. Its translation is CASSITVVSPLHF.

This clonotype was seen more than once but under ten times. This sequence joins TRBV20-1 and TRBJ2-2, with 14 nucleotides matching TRBD2. CDR1 and CDR2 (germline): DFQATT, SNEGSKA (reference sequence). After removal of 5 bases from V and 4 bases from J, the junction contained 9 bases not matched to a gene. The CDR3 totals 17 residues. The CDR3 loop reads CSAPGLAGGGGTGELFF. The CDR3 DNA sequence: TGCAGTGCTCCCGGACTAGCGGGAGGTGGAGGCACCGGGGAGCTGTTTTTT.

The genes are TRBV11-2 and TRBJ2-5; no clear D. Trimming removed 1 base from V and 1 base from J, with 10 bases in between. Germline CDR1 is SGHAT and CDR2 is FQNNGV. This CDR3 contains 15 residues. Here the CDR3 DNA reads TGTGCCAGCAGCTTAGGAGTGAGGCCCCAAGAGACCCAGTACTTC. It encodes CASSLGVRPQETQYF.

The chain employs TRBV4-1 and TRBJ2-3; TRBD2 matches at 9 bases. The germline V gene has CDR1 MGHRA and CDR2 YSYEKL. The ends lost 4 bases at V and 4 bases at J; junction bases unmatched: 18. The CDR3 loop spans 19 amino acids. The CDR3 here is CASSRNWWREGLTPDTQYF. The DNA of the CDR3 is TGCGCCAGCAGCCGAAATTGGTGGCGGGAGGGCCTAACACCAGATACGCAGTATTTT.

This clonotype was counted a few times. The CDR3 DNA is TGTGCCAGCAGTATGGGACTAGCGGTGGACAATGAGCAGTTCTTC. Its translation is CASSMGLAVDNEQFF. This chain links TRBV12-3 or TRBV12-4 with TRBJ2-1; 11 positions match TRBD2. CDR3 length equals 15 residues. The junction had 5 bases not matched to a gene; V was cut back by 5 bases and J by 5 bases.